The TCR beta chain described here comes from a study of T cell clones after liver transplantation. This CDR3 is 16 amino acids long. The germline CDR1 and CDR2 sequences are LGHNA and YNFKEQ. V was pared by 0 bases and J by 0 bases, with 9 bases between. The table came from immunoSEQ multiplex PCR; TCRdb's copy has only in-frame clones and leaves some out. The sample shows more than 95,000 clones, around 86% of them seen only once. The sample consisted of CD4+ T cells from blood, taken before liver transplant. The chain carries TRBV4-2 and TRBJ1-5; weak D call: TRBD1 (5 bases). The clonotype comes from a human donor who received a liver transplant. Here the CDR3 reads CASSQDRQGSNQPQHF. CDR3 sequence (DNA): TGTGCCAGCAGCCAAGATCGGCAGGGTAGCAATCAGCCCCAGCATTTT.